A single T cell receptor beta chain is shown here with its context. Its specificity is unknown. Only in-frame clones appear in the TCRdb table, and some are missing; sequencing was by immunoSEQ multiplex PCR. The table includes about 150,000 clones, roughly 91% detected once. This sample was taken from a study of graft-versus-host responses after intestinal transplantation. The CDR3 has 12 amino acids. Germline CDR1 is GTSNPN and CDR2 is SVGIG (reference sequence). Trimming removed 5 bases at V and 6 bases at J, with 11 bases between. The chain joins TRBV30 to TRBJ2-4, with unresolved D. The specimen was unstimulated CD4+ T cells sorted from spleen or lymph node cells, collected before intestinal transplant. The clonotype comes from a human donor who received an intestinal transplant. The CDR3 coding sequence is TGTGCCTGGCTCGAAAGTACAAACATTCAGTACTTC. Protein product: CAWLESTNIQYF.